Below are 9 T cell receptor beta chains sequenced from a single sample in a study of blood T cell repertoires in COVID-19. Assay used: immunoSEQ multiplex PCR; TCRdb lists only in-frame clones, some missing. The table has 120,000 to 150,000 clones, around 81% seen once. Specimen: peripheral blood. These TCRs come from a man aged 55 to 70 with active or convalescent COVID-19.

This clone was picked up a small number of times. This sequence joins TRBV4-1 and TRBJ1-2; 8 nucleotides agree with TRBD1. Germline CDR1 MGHRA, CDR2 YSYEKL. The CDR3 is 15 amino acids. J lost 5 bases, V lost 3 bases, and 8 bases had no gene match. CDR3 residues: CASSQGTGHQYGYTF. CDR3 DNA sequence: TGCGCCAGCAGCCAGGGGACAGGACACCAGTATGGCTACACCTTC.

This clone was seen a handful of times. The gene calls are TRBV18 and TRBJ2-1; 8 nucleotides match TRBD2. CDR1 KGHSH and CDR2 LQKENI come from the germline V gene. Germline trimming cut 1 base from V and 7 bases from J; bases unmatched to any gene: 6. The CDR3 runs 15 residues. CDR3 DNA: TGTGCCAGCTCACCACGACCGGGAGGGCGGAATGAGCAGTTCTTC. Amino acid sequence: CASSPRPGGRNEQFF.

The chain links TRBV6-1 to TRBJ2-6; unclear D gene. V was trimmed by 1 base and J by 0 bases, leaving 4 bases between them. The germline V gene has CDR1 MNHNS and CDR2 SASEGT. This CDR3 is built from 15 residues. This chain's CDR3 is CASSEGVSGANVLTF. CDR3 DNA sequence: TGTGCCAGCAGTGAAGGAGTCTCTGGGGCCAACGTCCTGACTTTC.

J is TRBJ1-2 and V is TRBV7-3; D gene unclear. From germline, CDR1 is SGHTA and CDR2 FQGTGA. The V and J ends lost 3 bases and 8 bases respectively, with 13 bases between them. There are 13 residues in the CDR3. The CDR3 bases are TGTGCCAGCAGCTTGGTTTTGGGAGACGGCTACACCTTC. Translation gives CASSLVLGDGYTF.

The chain uses TRBV10-3 and TRBJ1-2; 10 positions agree with TRBD1. Germline values: CDR1 ENHRY, CDR2 SYGVKD. V dropped 11 bases and J dropped 6; count of bases not matched to a gene: 6. The CDR3 totals 12 residues. This chain's CDR3 is CASGTGDNGYTF. For the CDR3, the DNA is TGTGCCTCAGGGACAGGGGACAATGGCTACACCTTC.

Only one count was recorded for this clone. The chain has TRBV6-4 and TRBJ1-1, with D possibly being TRBD1 (5 bases). The CDR3 contains 14 residues. CDR1 and CDR2 (germline): MRHNA, SNTAGT. V was shortened by 0 bases and J by 11 bases, with 16 bases between the two germline ends. The chain's CDR3 is CASSDSLEGEGAFF. In DNA, the CDR3 is TGTGCCAGCAGTGACTCGCTGGAGGGCGAGGGGGCTTTCTTT.

V and J are TRBV28 and TRBJ1-1; 7 bases are a match to TRBD1. The germline V gene encodes CDR1 MDHEN and CDR2 SYDVKM. The J segment lost 0 bases and the V segment lost 8 bases, leaving 6 bases of the junction unmatched. The CDR3 is 14 amino acids. The CDR3 DNA reads TGTGCCAGCCAAGTCGGACAGGTGAACACTGAAGCTTTCTTT. It is translated as CASQVGQVNTEAFF.

This chain connects TRBV18 to TRBJ1-2, with 8 bases identical to TRBD1. The CDR3 covers 14 residues. Germline CDR1 reads KGHSH; CDR2 reads LQKENI. V shed 6 bases, J shed 8 bases, and the junction held 11 bases outside the gene matches. The chain's CDR3 is CASSPDQGAVGYTF. CDR3 in DNA: TGTGCCAGCTCGCCGGACCAGGGGGCGGTGGGCTACACCTTC.

The chain combines TRBV6-5 with TRBJ1-2, with 9 bases aligning to TRBD1. Germline CDR1 MNHEY, CDR2 SVGAGI. The CDR3 spans 15 residues. V lost 4 bases to trimming and J lost 6 bases; unmatched junction nucleotides: 9. In DNA, the CDR3 is TGTGCCAGCAGTTCCATGACAGGGGGTATAGATGGCTACACCTTC. Translation: CASSSMTGGIDGYTF.